This T cell receptor beta chain was documented in a study of early T cells in non-severe SARS-CoV-2 infection. Researchers tagged individual cDNA molecules with unique molecular identifiers. One entry per CDR3 protein results from TCRdb running MiXCR on the 5' RACE reads. The profile covers some 87,000 distinct CDR3 sequences, with roughly 13% appearing a single time and approximately 1.5% taken by the ten largest. In its sample, this clonotype was seen a few times. V lost 8 bases and J lost 0; bases outside the gene matches: 3. Germline-derived CDR1 and CDR2 are SGHDT and YYEEEE. The CDR3 is 13 residues long.

The sequenced material came from whole blood. The source is an adult who was a healthcare worker with PCR-confirmed SARS-CoV-2 infection or an uninfected control (not recorded which). The chain uses TRBV5-6 and TRBJ2-7; 9 nucleotides agree with TRBD2. The CDR3 coding sequence is TGTGCCAGTCTAGCGGGGAGCTCCTACGAGCAGTACTTC. Translating it yields CASLAGSSYEQYF.